The 4 T cell receptor beta chains below all came from one sample that was sequenced in a study of T cells in Graves' hyperthyroidism and ophthalmopathy. The TCR beta CDR3 regions underwent amplification using RNA transcripts as the source. Primed by the HTBI set, a first-round RT-PCR was run on the TCR CDR3. In TCRdb, the multiplex PCR reads were re-called with MiXCR into one record per CDR3 protein. The table has 500,000 or so distinct CDR3 sequences, around 15% seen once; the top ten hold 25% to 30%. The sample comprised blood. The receptors were sampled from a woman in her twenties or thirties with Graves' ophthalmopathy.

This clonotype showed up just a few times. The chain joins TRBV28 to TRBJ1-2; D perhaps matches TRBD1 (5 bases). The CDR3 has 15 residues. The germline V and J ends were trimmed by 10 bases and 5 bases, with 23 bases remaining between them. CDR1 is MDHEN and CDR2 is SYDVKM in the germline V gene. In DNA, the CDR3 is TGTGCCAACAGGTGGTCGACGGGAGCTCTATATGGCTACACCTTC. It codes for CANRWSTGALYGYTF.

In its sample, this clonotype was seen many times. The DNA of the CDR3 is TGTGCCAGCAGTCCTTACTTCACATGGGACGAGCAGTACTTC. It specifies CASSPYFTWDEQYF. The chain joins TRBV27 to TRBJ2-7, with D uncertain. CDR3 length equals 14 residues. V was cut by 5 bases and J by 5 bases, with 16 bases left in between. The germline gives CDR1 MNHEY, CDR2 SMNVEV (reference sequence).

This clonotype has a handful of counts. The rearrangement uses TRBV5-6 and TRBJ2-7, with 14 positions matching TRBD2. Germline V gives CDR1 SGHDT, CDR2 YYEEEE. Unmatched junction bases numbered 8, after V lost 4 bases and J lost 5 bases. There are 16 residues in the CDR3. In nucleotides, the CDR3 is TGTGCCAGCAGCCCGGGGACTAGCGGGAGTCCTGACGAGCAGTACTTC. Translation gives CASSPGTSGSPDEQYF.

This sequence joins TRBV10-2 and TRBJ2-7; D is ambiguous. Germline V gene sequence: CDR1 WSHSY, CDR2 SAAADI. The ends were cut back, 7 bases at V and 0 bases at J, with 16 bases in the middle. This CDR3 has 15 amino acids. CDR3 DNA sequence: TGCGCCAGCACAGTTATTGACGGAAGCTCCTACGAGCAGTACTTC. Translated: CASTVIDGSSYEQYF.